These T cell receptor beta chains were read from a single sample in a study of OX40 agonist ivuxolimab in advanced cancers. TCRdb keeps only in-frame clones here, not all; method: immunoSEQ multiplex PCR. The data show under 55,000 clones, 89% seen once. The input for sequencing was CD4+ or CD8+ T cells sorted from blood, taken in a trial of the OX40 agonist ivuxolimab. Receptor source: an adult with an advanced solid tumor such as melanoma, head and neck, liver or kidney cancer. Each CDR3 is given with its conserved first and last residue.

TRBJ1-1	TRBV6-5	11	CASAPGTEAFF
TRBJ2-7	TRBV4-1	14	CASRPTPASNEQYF
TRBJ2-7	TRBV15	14	CATSEPDRGREQYF
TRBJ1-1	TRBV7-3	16	CASSLIRRSRNTEAFF
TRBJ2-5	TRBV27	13	CASRDRARETQYF
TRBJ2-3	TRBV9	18	CASSAPSGAGGSTDTQYF
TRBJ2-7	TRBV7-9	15	CASSLGTGGIHEQYF
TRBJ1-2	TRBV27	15	CASGRVGDSLYGYTF
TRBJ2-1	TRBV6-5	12	CASGGAVNEQFF
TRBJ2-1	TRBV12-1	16	CASSSPLAGGGHEQFF
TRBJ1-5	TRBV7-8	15	CASSATQGLNQPQHF
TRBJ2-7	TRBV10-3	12	CATVGEGEEQYF
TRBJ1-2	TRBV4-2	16	CASSQDRQGARYGYTF